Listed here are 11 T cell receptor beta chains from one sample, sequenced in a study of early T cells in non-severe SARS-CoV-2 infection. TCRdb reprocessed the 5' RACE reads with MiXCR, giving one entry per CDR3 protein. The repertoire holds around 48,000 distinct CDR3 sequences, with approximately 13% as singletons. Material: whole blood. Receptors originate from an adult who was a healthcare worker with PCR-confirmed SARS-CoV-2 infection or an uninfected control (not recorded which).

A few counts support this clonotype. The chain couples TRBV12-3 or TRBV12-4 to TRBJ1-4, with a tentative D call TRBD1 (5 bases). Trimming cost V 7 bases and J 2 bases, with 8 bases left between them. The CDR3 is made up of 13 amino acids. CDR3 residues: CASTRGTNEKLFF. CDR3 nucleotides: TGTGCCAGCACTCGGGGGACTAATGAAAAACTGTTTTTT.

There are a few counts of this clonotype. As DNA, the CDR3 is TGTGCCAGCAGCCTAGGAGGGGACAATGAGCAGTTCTTC. Protein sequence: CASSLGGDNEQFF. V gene TRBV6-6 combines with J gene TRBJ2-1; perhaps TRBD2 as D (6 bases). CDR3 length: 13 residues. Trimming took off 6 bases at V and 5 bases at J, with 11 bases between the two ends. CDR1 is MNHNY, CDR2 SVGAGI, per germline (reference sequence).

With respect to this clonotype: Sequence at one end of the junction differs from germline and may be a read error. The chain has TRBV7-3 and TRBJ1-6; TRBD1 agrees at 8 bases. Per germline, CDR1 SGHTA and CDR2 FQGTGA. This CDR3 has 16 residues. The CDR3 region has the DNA TGTGCCGGCAGCCACCAGGGGGCTGGCTATAATTCACCCCTCCACTTT. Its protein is CAGSHQGAGYNSPLHF.

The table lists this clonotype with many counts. For the CDR3, the DNA is TGTGCCAGCAAGACAGACATGAACACTGAAGCTTTCTTT. It codes for CASKTDMNTEAFF. The rearrangement joins TRBV2 to TRBJ1-1, with D tentatively TRBD1 (5 bases). V was trimmed by 7 bases and J by 0 bases, leaving 9 bases between them. Germline CDR1 SNHLY, CDR2 FYNNEI. The CDR3 consists of 13 residues.

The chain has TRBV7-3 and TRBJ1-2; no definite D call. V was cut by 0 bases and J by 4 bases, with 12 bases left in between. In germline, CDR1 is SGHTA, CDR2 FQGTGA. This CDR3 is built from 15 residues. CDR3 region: CASSLTSGASYGYTF. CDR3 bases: TGTGCCAGCAGCTTAACGTCGGGAGCAAGCTATGGCTACACCTTC.

The CDR3 coding sequence is TGTGCCAGCAGCCCGGGGACAGCCGGCTATGGCTACACCTTC. Protein: CASSPGTAGYGYTF. This chain uses TRBV7-9 with TRBJ1-2, with 7 positions matching TRBD1. Germline-derived CDR1 and CDR2 are SEHNR and FQNEAQ (reference sequence). The junction had 7 bases not matched to a gene; V was cut back by 5 bases and J by 4 bases. The CDR3 extends over 14 amino acids.

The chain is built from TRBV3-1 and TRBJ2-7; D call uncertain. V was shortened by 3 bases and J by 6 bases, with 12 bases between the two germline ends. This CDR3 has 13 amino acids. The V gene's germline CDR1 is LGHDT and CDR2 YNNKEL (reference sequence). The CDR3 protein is CASSHGQPSEQYF. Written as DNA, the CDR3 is TGTGCCAGCAGCCATGGCCAGCCAAGCGAGCAGTACTTC.

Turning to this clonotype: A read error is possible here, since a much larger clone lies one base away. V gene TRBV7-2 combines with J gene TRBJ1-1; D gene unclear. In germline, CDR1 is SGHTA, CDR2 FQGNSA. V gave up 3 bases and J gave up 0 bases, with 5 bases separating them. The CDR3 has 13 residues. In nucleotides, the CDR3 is TGTGCCAGCAGCTTCCAGATGAACACTGAAGCTTTCTTT. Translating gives CASSFQMNTEAFF.

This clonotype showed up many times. CDR3: CASSPQESSGNTIYF. As DNA, the CDR3 is TGTGCCAGCAGCCCACAGGAATCTTCTGGAAACACCATATATTTT. The rearrangement joins TRBV3-1 to TRBJ1-3, with D possibly TRBD1 on 5 matching bases. CDR1 and CDR2 from the germline V gene are LGHDT and YNNKEL (reference sequence). CDR3 length: 15 residues. The V gene lost 4 bases and the J gene lost 1 base, with 11 bases spanning the gap.

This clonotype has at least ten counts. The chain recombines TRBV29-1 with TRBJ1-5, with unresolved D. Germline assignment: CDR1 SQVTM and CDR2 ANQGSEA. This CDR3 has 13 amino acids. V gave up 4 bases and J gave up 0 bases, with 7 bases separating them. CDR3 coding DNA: TGCAGCGTTGTTGTGAATAGCAATCAGCCCCAGCATTTT. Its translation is CSVVVNSNQPQHF. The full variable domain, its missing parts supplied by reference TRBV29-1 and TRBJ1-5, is SAVISQKPSRDICQRGTSLTIQCQVDSQVTMMFWYRQQPGQSLTLIATANQGSEATYESGFVIDKFPISRPNLTFSTLTVSNMSPEDSSIYLCSVVVNSNQPQHFGDGTRLSIL.

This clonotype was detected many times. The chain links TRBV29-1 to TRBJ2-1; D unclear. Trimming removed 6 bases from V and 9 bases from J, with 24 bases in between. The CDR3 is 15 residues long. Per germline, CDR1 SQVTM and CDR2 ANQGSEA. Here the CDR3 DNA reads TGCAGCGTGGAAAAAAAGGGTCTAGAAACGGGTGAGCAGTTCTTC. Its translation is CSVEKKGLETGEQFF.